The source of this T cell receptor beta chain is a study of CD8+ T cells in alopecia areata. The wider study: It was 6 to 18 months of tofacitinib, and then there were 6 months off drug.

About this clone itself: Its antigen is unidentified.

Study conclusions and caveats: Normal-skin resident alphabeta T cells also appear among scalp sample sequences.

RNA extraction was followed by reverse transcription into cDNA, which acted as the sequencing template. Clones were read by immunoSEQ multiplex PCR, and TCRdb kept only the in-frame ones, dropping some. The profile covers hundreds of thousands of clones, with around three fifths appearing a single time and roughly 0.47% taken by the ten largest. The CDR3 has 16 residues. V gave up 5 bases and J gave up 6 bases; unmatched junction bases: 15. Germline V gene data show CDR1 as KGHSH and CDR2 as LQKENI. Lesional scalp punch biopsies and peripheral blood were collected from alopecia areata patients. The receptor was derived from a human donor with alopecia areata. Sequenced here: CD4+ T cells sorted from blood, sampled at week 0. V and J are TRBV18 and TRBJ2-7; 8 bases align to TRBD1. CDR3 bases: TGTGCCAGCTCAGCAAGGCGCGGGACAGGTATAGGCGAGCAGTACTTC. Protein product: CASSARRGTGIGEQYF.